The sequence of this T cell receptor beta chain was determined in a study of T cells in localized non-small cell lung cancer. The germline CDR1 and CDR2 sequences are SGHTA and FQGNSA. Trimming took off 4 bases at V and 2 bases at J, with 15 bases between the two ends. There are 17 residues in the CDR3. Study-wide results and limits: Among blood samples, higher T cell density accompanied longer overall survival. A median of about 54 of the top 100 tumor clones appeared in adjacent lung, which was paired and uninvolved.

Of note for this clone: Its antigen remains unknown.

Here immunoSEQ multiplex PCR was the method, and the copy in TCRdb shows in-frame clones only, minus some. The sample comprises more than 25,000 clones, 82% of which are singletons, and about 4% rests with the top ten. The clonotype was recovered from a woman aged 35 to 69 with stage I lung adenocarcinoma. The rearrangement links TRBV7-2 to TRBJ1-6, with D perhaps matching TRBD1 (5 bases). This material consisted of peripheral blood, taken before any cancer treatment. The chain's CDR3 is CASSSPTMGPYNSPLHF. CDR3 nucleotides: TGTGCCAGCAGCTCCCCCACTATGGGGCCCTATAATTCACCCCTCCACTTT.